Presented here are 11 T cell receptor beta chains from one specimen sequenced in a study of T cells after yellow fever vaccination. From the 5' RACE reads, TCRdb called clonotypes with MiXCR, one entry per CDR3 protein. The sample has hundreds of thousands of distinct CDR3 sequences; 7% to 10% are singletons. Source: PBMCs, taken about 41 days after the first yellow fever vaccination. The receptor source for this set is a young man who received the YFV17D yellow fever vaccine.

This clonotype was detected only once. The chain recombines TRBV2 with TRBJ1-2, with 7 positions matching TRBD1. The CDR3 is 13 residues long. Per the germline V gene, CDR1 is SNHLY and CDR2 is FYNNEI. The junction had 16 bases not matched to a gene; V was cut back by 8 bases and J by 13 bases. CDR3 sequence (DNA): TGTGCCAGCCTAAATAGTCTGGGGACAGCACCCACCTTC. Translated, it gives CASLNSLGTAPTF.

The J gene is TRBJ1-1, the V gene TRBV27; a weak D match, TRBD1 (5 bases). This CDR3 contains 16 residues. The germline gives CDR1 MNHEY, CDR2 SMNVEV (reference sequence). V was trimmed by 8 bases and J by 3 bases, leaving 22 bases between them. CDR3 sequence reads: CASGLPFRVSDTEAFF. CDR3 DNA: TGTGCCAGCGGTCTACCCTTCAGGGTTTCGGACACTGAAGCTTTCTTT.

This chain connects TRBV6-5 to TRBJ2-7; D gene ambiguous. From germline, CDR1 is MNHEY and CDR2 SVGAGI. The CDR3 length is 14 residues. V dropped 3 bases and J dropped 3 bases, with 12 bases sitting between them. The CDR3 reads CASSYSMNHYEQYV. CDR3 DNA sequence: TGTGCCAGCAGTTATTCCATGAACCACTACGAGCAGTACGTC.

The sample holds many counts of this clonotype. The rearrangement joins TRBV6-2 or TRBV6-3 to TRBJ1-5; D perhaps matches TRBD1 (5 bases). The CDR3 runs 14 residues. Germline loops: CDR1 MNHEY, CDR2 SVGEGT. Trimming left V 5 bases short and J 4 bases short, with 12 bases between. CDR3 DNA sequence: TGTGCCAGCAGTCCTCAGGGTGGGAATCAGCCCCAGCATTTT. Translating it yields CASSPQGGNQPQHF.

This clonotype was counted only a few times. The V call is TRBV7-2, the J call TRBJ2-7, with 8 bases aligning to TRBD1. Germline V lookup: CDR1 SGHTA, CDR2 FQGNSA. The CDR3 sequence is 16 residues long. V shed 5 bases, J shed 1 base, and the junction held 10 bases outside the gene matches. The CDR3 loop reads CASSRVQGAFSYEQYF. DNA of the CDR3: TGTGCCAGCAGCCGAGTCCAGGGGGCCTTTTCCTACGAGCAGTACTTC. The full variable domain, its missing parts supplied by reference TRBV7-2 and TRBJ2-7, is GAGVSQSPSNKVTEKGKDVELRCDPISGHTALYWYRQSLGQGLEFLIYFQGNSAPDKSGLPSDRFSAERTGGSVSTLTIQRTQQEDSAVYLCASSRVQGAFSYEQYFGPGTRLTVT.

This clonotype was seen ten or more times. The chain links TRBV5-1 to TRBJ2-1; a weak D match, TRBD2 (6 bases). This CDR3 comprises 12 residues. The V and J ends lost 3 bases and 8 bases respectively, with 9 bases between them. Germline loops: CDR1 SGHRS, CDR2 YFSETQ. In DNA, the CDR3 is TGCGCCAGCAGCTGGGCTAGCGATGAGCAGTTCTTC. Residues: CASSWASDEQFF. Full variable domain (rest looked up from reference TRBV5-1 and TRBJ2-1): KAGVTQTPRYLIKTRGQQVTLSCSPISGHRSVSWYQQTPGQGLQFLFEYFSETQRNKGNFPGRFSGRQFSNSRSEMNVSTLELGDSALYLCASSWASDEQFFGPGTRLTVL.

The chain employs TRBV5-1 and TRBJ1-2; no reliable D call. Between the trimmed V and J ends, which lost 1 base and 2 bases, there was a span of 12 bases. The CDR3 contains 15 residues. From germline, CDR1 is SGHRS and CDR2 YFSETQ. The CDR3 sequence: CASSLPGNLNYGYTF. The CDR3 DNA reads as TGCGCCAGCAGCTTGCCGGGTAACCTGAACTATGGCTACACCTTC.

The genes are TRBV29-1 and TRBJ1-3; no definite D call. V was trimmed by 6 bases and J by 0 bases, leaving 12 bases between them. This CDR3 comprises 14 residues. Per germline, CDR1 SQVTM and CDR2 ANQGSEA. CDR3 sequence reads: CSVIPGDSGNTIYF. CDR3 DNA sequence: TGCAGCGTCATACCGGGTGACTCTGGAAACACCATATATTTT.

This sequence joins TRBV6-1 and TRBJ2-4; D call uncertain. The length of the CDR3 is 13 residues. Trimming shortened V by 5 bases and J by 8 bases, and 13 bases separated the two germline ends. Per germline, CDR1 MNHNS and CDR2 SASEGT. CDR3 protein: CASSPRNGDIQYF. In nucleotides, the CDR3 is TGTGCCAGCAGTCCCAGGAATGGGGACATTCAGTACTTC.

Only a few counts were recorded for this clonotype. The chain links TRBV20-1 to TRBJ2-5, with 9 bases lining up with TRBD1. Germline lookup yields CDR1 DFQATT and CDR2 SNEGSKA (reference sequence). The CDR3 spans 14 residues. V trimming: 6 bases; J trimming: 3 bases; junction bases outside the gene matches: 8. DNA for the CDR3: TGCAGTGCCGCAAACAGGGGGCTAGAAGAGACCCAGTACTTC. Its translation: CSAANRGLEETQYF.

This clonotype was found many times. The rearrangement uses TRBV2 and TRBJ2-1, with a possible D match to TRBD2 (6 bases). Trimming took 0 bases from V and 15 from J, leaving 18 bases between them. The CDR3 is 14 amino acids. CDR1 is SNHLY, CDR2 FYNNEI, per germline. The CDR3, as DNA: TGTGCCAGCAGTGAAGCGCGAGAGTTACTAGCCTGGTTCTTC. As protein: CASSEARELLAWFF.